This TCR beta chain was obtained from a study of T-cell reconstitution after alpha-beta-depleted transplantation in children. Findings and limits, study-wide: Several patients had high TCRbeta diversity at day 60; it came from surviving recipient T cells and thymic progenitors. T-cell counts and diversity were attributed mostly to newly produced T cells one year after transplant. In patients about two months after transplant, alpha-beta T cells reportedly arose from several hundred expanded graft clones.

In this sample, this clonotype turned up a few times. The antigen is not known. Germline CDR1 and CDR2: SGHRS and YFSETQ. The CDR3 has 15 amino acids. V lost 0 bases and J 4 bases, leaving 10 bases between the germline ends. Construction of the TCRbeta library involved unique molecular identifiers. TCRdb re-called the PCR reads through MiXCR, storing one row per CDR3 protein. The sample lists 40,000 to 55,000 distinct CDR3 sequences; about 5.7% were seen once. This clonotype originated in a female patient between 2 and 15 years old who had a stem cell transplant for aplastic anemia, so the T cells may come from the graft donor. Source: PBMCs, mostly from graft donor cells, taken 60 days after TCRalphabeta/CD19-depleted stem cell transplant. The chain employs TRBV5-1 and TRBJ2-2, with a tentative D call TRBD2 (6 bases). CDR3 coding DNA: TGCGCCAGCAGCTTGGATAGCGGAGGCACCGGGGAGCTGTTTTTT. The encoded protein is CASSLDSGGTGELFF.